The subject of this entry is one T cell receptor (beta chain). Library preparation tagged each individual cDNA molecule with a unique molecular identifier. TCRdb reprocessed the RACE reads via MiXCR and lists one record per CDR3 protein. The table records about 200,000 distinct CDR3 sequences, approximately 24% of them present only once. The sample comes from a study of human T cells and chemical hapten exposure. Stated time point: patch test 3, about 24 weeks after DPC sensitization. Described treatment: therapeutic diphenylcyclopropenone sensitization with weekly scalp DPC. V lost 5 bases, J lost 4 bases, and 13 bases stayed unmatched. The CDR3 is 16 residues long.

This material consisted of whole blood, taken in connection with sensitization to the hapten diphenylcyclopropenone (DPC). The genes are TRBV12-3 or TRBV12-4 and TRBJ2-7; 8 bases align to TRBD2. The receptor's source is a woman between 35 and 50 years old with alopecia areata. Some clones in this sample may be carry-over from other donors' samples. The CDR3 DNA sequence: TGTGCCAGCAGTCCCAACGGGGGAGCGGGAGAGTACGAGCAGTACTTC. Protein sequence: CASSPNGGAGEYEQYF.